Listed here are 29 T cell receptor beta chains from one sample, sequenced in a study of technical replicates of blood from a handful of donors. Method: immunoSEQ multiplex PCR; TCRdb's copy keeps in-frame clones and lacks some. Of about 59,000 clones listed, approximately 84% were seen once; the top ten hold 4% to 6%. The sequencing sample was made of PBMCs. All receptors come from a human donor in good health. Some clones in this sample may be carry-over from other donors' samples.

The genes are TRBV4-3 and TRBJ1-2; D ambiguous. In germline, CDR1 is LGHNA, CDR2 YSLEER. The CDR3 has 16 residues. Trimming removed 0 bases from V and 6 bases from J, with 17 bases in between. CDR3 DNA: TGCGCCAGCAGCCAAGATGTGCTTGTATGGGAGGATGGCTACACCTTC. It is translated as CASSQDVLVWEDGYTF.

This chain connects TRBV5-6 to TRBJ1-6, with D maybe TRBD1 (5 bases). Germline CDR1 is SGHDT and CDR2 is YYEEEE. V was trimmed by 0 bases and J by 6 bases, leaving 13 bases between them. This CDR3 is built from 16 residues. Written as DNA, the CDR3 is TGTGCCAGCAGCTTGGGTTCAGGGTTCGGTAATTCACCCCTCCACTTT. This translates into CASSLGSGFGNSPLHF.

The count of this clone is one. The CDR3 nucleotides read TGTGCCAGCAGCAAGGACAGGGATTATGGCTACACCTTC. It is translated as CASSKDRDYGYTF. This chain links TRBV2 with TRBJ1-2, with 8 bases matching TRBD1. Germline CDR1 reads SNHLY; CDR2 reads FYNNEI. This CDR3 comprises 13 residues. Trimming cost V 6 bases and J 5 bases; bases outside gene matches: 5.

This clone was observed a few times. CDR3 in DNA: TGTGCCAGCAGCGGGATTAGGGGACAACGACCGGATAAATACTTC. Translating it yields CASSGIRGQRPDKYF. The gene calls are TRBV28 and TRBJ2-7; tentative D call: TRBD1 (6 bases). Looked up from germline, CDR1 is MDHEN and CDR2 is SYDVKM. This CDR3 comprises 15 residues. V lost 6 bases and J 13 bases, leaving 28 bases between the germline ends.

The chain employs TRBV10-3 and TRBJ2-2; D remains ambiguous. Between the trimmed V and J ends, which lost 2 bases and 7 bases, there was a span of 2 bases. In germline, CDR1 is ENHRY, CDR2 SYGVKD. The CDR3 contains 11 residues. The CDR3 DNA reads TGTGCCATCAGTGAGCACGGGGAGCTGTTTTTT. This codes for CAISEHGELFF.

This sequence joins TRBV7-9 and TRBJ2-2; 8 positions match TRBD2. V lost 2 bases to trimming and J lost 4 bases; unmatched junction nucleotides: 6. The germline CDR1 and CDR2 sequences are SEHNR and FQNEAQ (reference sequence). This CDR3 spans 16 amino acids. The CDR3 bases are TGTGCCAGCAGCTTAAGTTCGGGGGGGTTCACCGGGGAGCTGTTTTTT. Its protein is CASSLSSGGFTGELFF.

The chain combines TRBV6-5 with TRBJ1-2; tentative D call: TRBD1 (5 bases). The germline V and J ends were trimmed by 10 bases and 1 base, with 16 bases remaining between them. The CDR3 totals 14 residues. From germline, CDR1 is MNHEY and CDR2 SVGAGI. The CDR3 spells CATKNIDSNYGYTF. DNA for the CDR3: TGTGCCACCAAGAACATAGACAGTAACTATGGCTACACCTTC.

The chain has TRBV30 and TRBJ2-1; 7 bases are shared with TRBD2. Germline lookup yields CDR1 GTSNPN and CDR2 SVGIG (reference sequence). Germline trimming cut 5 bases from V and 7 bases from J; bases unmatched to any gene: 8. The CDR3 is made up of 13 amino acids. Written as DNA, the CDR3 is TGTGCCTGGGGACGGACTAGTATGAATGAGCAGTTCTTC. It translates to CAWGRTSMNEQFF. Drawing the rest from reference TRBV30 and TRBJ2-1, the complete variable domain is SQTIHQWPATLVQPVGSPLSLECTVEGTSNPNLYWYRQAAGRGLQLLFYSVGIGQISSEVPQNLSASRPQDRQFILSSKKLLLSDSGFYLCAWGRTSMNEQFFGPGTRLTVL.

The chain couples TRBV29-1 to TRBJ2-7; TRBD1 matches at 7 bases. Germline assignment: CDR1 SQVTM and CDR2 ANQGSEA. Germline trimming cut 7 bases from V and 0 bases from J; bases unmatched to any gene: 9. The CDR3 totals 14 residues. This chain's CDR3 is CSAMKGTASYEQYF. DNA of the CDR3: TGCAGCGCCATGAAGGGGACAGCCTCCTACGAGCAGTACTTC.

V is TRBV6-6 and J is TRBJ1-3; possibly TRBD1 for D (5 bases). The CDR3 covers 14 residues. V lost 2 bases and J 3 bases, leaving 8 bases between the germline ends. The germline gives CDR1 MNHNY, CDR2 SVGAGI (reference sequence). As DNA, the CDR3 is TGTGCCAGCAGTTACGTCAGGGTTGGAAACACCATATATTTT. Translation gives CASSYVRVGNTIYF.

The V gene is TRBV7-9, the J gene TRBJ2-2; TRBD2 matches at 7 bases. Per the germline V gene, CDR1 is SEHNR and CDR2 is FQNEAQ (reference sequence). The CDR3 is made up of 14 amino acids. J was trimmed by 5 bases and V by 5 bases; bases with no gene match: 5. CDR3 sequence (DNA): TGTGCCAGCAGCACCGCCGGGGGGACCGGGGAGCTGTTTTTT. Residues: CASSTAGGTGELFF.

The V and J genes are TRBV25-1 and TRBJ2-5, with 7 bases fitting TRBD1. The V and J ends lost 7 bases and 4 bases, in that order; junction bases with no gene match: 6. CDR1 MGHDK and CDR2 SYGVNS come from the germline V gene. The CDR3 covers 13 residues. CDR3 sequence reads: CASIRGPGETQYF. The CDR3 region has the DNA TGTGCCAGCATTAGGGGGCCGGGAGAGACCCAGTACTTC.

The chain recombines TRBV4-3 with TRBJ2-7; D is perhaps TRBD1 (6 bases). Trimming pared 2 bases from V and 2 bases from J, leaving 16 bases between. The CDR3 runs 16 residues. Per the germline V gene, CDR1 is LGHNA and CDR2 is YSLEER. The CDR3 coding sequence is TGCGCCAGCAGCCAAATGTCCGGGACACCGACCTACGAGCAGTACTTC. Encoded protein: CASSQMSGTPTYEQYF.

This sequence joins TRBV7-8 and TRBJ2-7; possible D gene TRBD2, 6 bases. Trimming took 3 bases from V and 3 from J, leaving 15 bases between them. The CDR3 sequence is 15 residues long. Germline CDR1 is SGHVS and CDR2 is FQNEAQ. DNA for the CDR3: TGTGCCAGCAGCTTTCCCGGGCCGCGGGACTACGAGCAGTACTTC. This gives the protein CASSFPGPRDYEQYF.

The chain has TRBV4-1 and TRBJ2-3; the match to TRBD2 covers 9 bases. V lost 1 base, J lost 1 base, and 0 bases stayed unmatched. The CDR3 covers 15 residues. Germline lookup yields CDR1 MGHRA and CDR2 YSYEKL. The CDR3 DNA reads TGCGCCAGCAGCCAAGTAGCGGGGGGCACAGATACGCAGTATTTT. It specifies CASSQVAGGTDTQYF.

The chain links TRBV5-5 to TRBJ2-1; TRBD2 is a possible D gene (6 bases). The CDR3 is 15 amino acids. V lost 0 bases, J lost 4 bases, and 11 bases lay in between. The germline V gene encodes CDR1 SGHKS and CDR2 YYEKEE (reference sequence). CDR3 nucleotides: TGTGCCAGCAGCTTGGGGACTACCTCATACAATGAGCAGTTCTTC. Residues: CASSLGTTSYNEQFF.

CDR3 sequence reads: CASSRRDSPLAFF. In DNA form, the CDR3 reads TGTGCCAGCAGCCGCCGGGACAGCCCCTTGGCTTTCTTT. The chain employs TRBV7-2 and TRBJ1-1, with 7 nucleotides matching TRBD1. The V gene's germline CDR1 is SGHTA and CDR2 FQGNSA. Trimming at V came to 5 bases and at J to 11 bases, leaving 11 bases not matched to a gene. This CDR3 spans 13 amino acids.

This chain links TRBV6-7 with TRBJ1-2; TRBD1 is a possible D gene (6 bases). TRBV6-7 is recorded as an ORF, its role being uncertain. The CDR3 sequence is 13 residues long. Trimming removed 1 base from V and 9 bases from J, with 12 bases in between. DNA of the CDR3: TGTGCCAGCAGTTACTTCTCTCAGGGGAGCTACACCTTC. The encoded protein is CASSYFSQGSYTF.

On this clone itself: One junction end disagrees with the germline gene, perhaps due to a read error. The chain links TRBV6-5 to TRBJ1-1, with 7 bases that match TRBD1. The germline gives CDR1 MNHEY, CDR2 SVGAGI. The CDR3 sequence is 16 residues long. The CDR3 sequence: CASSYSIQGVKTEAFF. The CDR3 nucleotides are TGTGCCAGCAGTTACTCGATTCAGGGGGTGAAAACTGAAGCTTTCTTT.

This chain joins TRBV29-1 and TRBJ2-1, with 9 bases identical to TRBD2. Germline CDR1 reads SQVTM; CDR2 reads ANQGSEA. There are 13 residues in the CDR3. J lost 9 bases, V lost 3 bases, and 6 bases had no gene match. Here the CDR3 reads CSVDRGGAGEQFF. CDR3 coding DNA: TGCAGCGTTGATCGCGGGGGGGCCGGTGAGCAGTTCTTC.

This chain uses TRBV15 with TRBJ1-4; D is ambiguous. Trimming removed 0 bases at V and 8 bases at J, with 13 bases between. Germline assignment: CDR1 LNHNV and CDR2 YYDKDF (reference sequence). This CDR3 comprises 15 residues. The DNA of the CDR3 is TGTGCCACCAGCAGAGATGTGAGGGATCGGGAAAAACTGTTTTTT. It encodes CATSRDVRDREKLFF.

This chain connects TRBV11-1 to TRBJ2-1, with D maybe TRBD2 (6 bases). This CDR3 is built from 18 residues. Germline V gene data show CDR1 as SGHAT and CDR2 as FQDESV (reference sequence). The ends were cut back, 5 bases at V and 0 bases at J, with 20 bases in the middle. The CDR3 nucleotides are TGTGCCAGCAGCCAATTCATTAGCGGTCAAAGCTCCTACAATGAGCAGTTCTTC. Translation gives CASSQFISGQSSYNEQFF. Full variable domain (rest looked up from reference TRBV11-1 and TRBJ2-1): EAEVAQSPRYKITEKSQAVAFWCDPISGHATLYWYRQILGQGPELLVQFQDESVVDDSQLPKDRFSAERLKGVDSTLKIQPAELGDSAMYLCASSQFISGQSSYNEQFFGPGTRLTVL.

The V gene is TRBV29-1, the J gene TRBJ2-3, with D maybe TRBD2 (5 bases). The CDR3 has 14 residues. Trimming cost V 2 bases and J 5 bases, with 14 bases left between them. CDR1 is SQVTM, CDR2 ANQGSEA, per germline. The CDR3 DNA reads as TGCAGCGTTGAATTCGGTCTAGCCGGAGATACGCAGTATTTT. Amino acids: CSVEFGLAGDTQYF.

This clone has more than one count but fewer than ten. This chain links TRBV27 with TRBJ2-1, with 8 bases identical to TRBD2. The J segment lost 7 bases and the V segment lost 2 bases, leaving 4 bases of the junction unmatched. Germline V lookup: CDR1 MNHEY, CDR2 SMNVEV (reference sequence). The CDR3 loop spans 14 amino acids. CDR3 in amino acids: CASSLKRERNEQFF. DNA of the CDR3: TGTGCCAGCAGTTTAAAGCGGGAGAGGAATGAGCAGTTCTTC.

The J gene is TRBJ1-2, the V gene TRBV19; TRBD1 agrees at 7 bases. The germline CDR1 and CDR2 sequences are LNHDA and SQIVND (reference sequence). This CDR3 spans 13 amino acids. Unmatched junction bases numbered 9, after V lost 10 bases and J lost 4 bases. The CDR3 sequence is CATTQGGGYGYTF. CDR3 DNA: TGTGCCACCACCCAGGGGGGTGGCTATGGCTACACCTTC.

The gene calls are TRBV5-1 and TRBJ2-1, with 8 bases fitting TRBD1. The CDR3 contains 15 residues. Trimming cost V 5 bases and J 2 bases; bases outside gene matches: 6. Germline V gives CDR1 SGHRS, CDR2 YFSETQ. CDR3 in amino acids: CASSKDRDAYNEQFF. DNA of the CDR3: TGCGCCAGCAGTAAGGACAGGGATGCCTACAATGAGCAGTTCTTC.

DNA for the CDR3: TGTGCCAGCAGCTTAGCCGGGACTACCAGGGAGACCCAGTACTTC. It specifies CASSLAGTTRETQYF. The chain employs TRBV7-6 and TRBJ2-5; 7 bases are shared with TRBD2. Germline V gives CDR1 SGHVS, CDR2 FNYEAQ. The CDR3 contains 15 residues. The J segment lost 5 bases and the V segment lost 0 bases, leaving 6 bases of the junction unmatched. The whole variable domain, remainder taken from reference TRBV7-6 and TRBJ2-5, is GAGVSQSPRYKVTKRGQDVALRCDPISGHVSLYWYRQALGQGPEFLTYFNYEAQQDKSGLPNDRFSAERPEGSISTLTIQRTEQRDSAMYRCASSLAGTTRETQYFGPGTRLLVL.

The V and J genes are TRBV7-9 and TRBJ1-2; no definite D call. This CDR3 spans 13 amino acids. Germline V gene lookup returns CDR1 SEHNR and CDR2 FQNEAQ (reference sequence). V lost 1 base and J lost 4, with 7 bases in between. CDR3 nucleotides: TGTGCCAGCAGCTTAGGGCAGGTCTATGGCTACACCTTC. Its protein is CASSLGQVYGYTF.

The gene calls are TRBV6-5 and TRBJ2-4; TRBD1 matches 9 bases. V lost 6 bases to trimming and J lost 9 bases; unmatched junction nucleotides: 6. Germline CDR1 and CDR2: MNHEY and SVGAGI. The CDR3 has 13 amino acids. The CDR3 region is CASSPRDRAIQYF. In DNA, the CDR3 is TGTGCCAGCAGCCCCCGGGACAGGGCCATTCAGTACTTC.